The rows below give T cell receptor beta chains drawn from one sample of a study of regulatory T cells in long-lasting Graves disease. MiXCR was run by TCRdb on the multiplex PCR reads, yielding one entry per CDR3 protein. The sample lists 300,000 to 400,000 distinct CDR3 sequences, 16% occurring once. In addition, the sample was reused for a study of T cells in Graves' hyperthyroidism and ophthalmopathy.

This specimen was peripheral blood mononuclear cells (PBMCs), taken at new diagnosis, from a patient treated with antithyroid drugs. These receptor sequences come from a man aged 40-55 years with Graves disease. Each CDR3 is given with its conserved first and last residue. Fields, in order: J gene, clone size, V gene, D gene, CDR3 protein, CDR3 DNA. The D gene is left open where the match is weak. Size tells how often a clone was seen (once, few, many) or the class of an expanded clone, and some rows leave it out.

TRBJ2-5,NA,TRBV20-1,NA,CSARDRAWETQYF,TGCAGTGCTAGAGATCGTGCGTGGGAGACCCAGTACTTC
TRBJ1-5,few,TRBV20-1,NA,CSASKGYSNQPQHF,TGCAGTGCTAGTAAGGGATATAGCAATCAGCCCCAGCATTTT
TRBJ2-1,many,TRBV18,NA,CASSPLNHNEQFF,TGTGCCAGCTCACCACTCAACCACAATGAGCAGTTCTTC
TRBJ2-1,many,TRBV28,TRBD1,CASSSQLTGGLDEQFF,TGTGCCAGCAGTTCCCAACTCACAGGGGGTCTTGATGAGCAGTTCTTC
TRBJ2-4,many,TRBV2,NA,CASKVDGSSNIQYF,TGTGCCAGCAAGGTCGACGGATCCTCAAACATTCAGTACTTC
TRBJ2-5,NA,TRBV5-1,TRBD1,CASRTGGLETQYF,TGCGCCAGCAGAACAGGGGGCTTGGAGACCCAGTACTTC
TRBJ2-7,few,TRBV24-1,TRBD1,CATSPGTGSYEQYF,TGTGCCACCAGCCCAGGGACAGGGTCCTACGAGCAGTACTTC
TRBJ2-2,many,TRBV7-3,TRBD2,CASSLTPGTSGGGELFF,TGTGCCAGCAGCTTAACCCCCGGGACTAGCGGGGGCGGGGAGCTGTTTTTT
TRBJ1-6,NA,TRBV28,NA,CASSRGGGNSPLHF,TGTGCCAGCTCGCGGGGGGGAGGGAATTCACCCCTCCACTTT
TRBJ2-7,few,TRBV5-1,TRBD1,CASSLWTGEAEQYF,TGCGCCAGCAGCTTGTGGACAGGGGAAGCCGAGCAGTACTTC
TRBJ2-7,many,TRBV18,NA,CASSPPIGQTGRRKRF,TGTGCCAGCTCACCACCGATCGGACAGACTGGACGTAGGAAAAGATTC
TRBJ2-3,many,TRBV28,TRBD2,CASHDSGGASTDTQYF,TGTGCCAGTCATGATAGCGGGGGTGCTAGCACAGATACGCAGTATTTT
TRBJ2-1,few,TRBV9,NA,CASSGWVGSRFNEQFF,TGTGCCAGCAGCGGGTGGGTTGGTTCGCGCTTTAATGAGCAGTTCTTC
TRBJ2-7,few,TRBV6-2/TRBV6-3,TRBD2,CASGGERGRGEQYF,TGTGCCAGCGGGGGGGAGCGGGGGAGGGGCGAGCAGTACTTC
TRBJ2-3,few,TRBV20-1,NA,CSARSAGHANTDTQYF,TGCAGTGCTAGATCAGCGGGACACGCAAACACAGATACGCAGTATTTT
TRBJ1-1,many,TRBV4-2,TRBD1,CASSQATGQGVYTEAFF,TGTGCCAGCAGCCAAGCAACGGGACAGGGAGTGTACACTGAAGCTTTCTTT
TRBJ2-2,many,TRBV6-5,TRBD1,CASSYSLARGSGELFF,TGTGCCAGCAGTTACTCCCTTGCCAGGGGGAGCGGGGAGCTGTTTTTT
TRBJ1-2,NA,TRBV12-3/TRBV12-4,NA,CASSLAGQGALEYGYTF,TGTGCCAGCAGTTTAGCGGGCCAGGGCGCCTTGGAATATGGCTACACCTTC
TRBJ2-7,many,TRBV6-4,NA,CAKEQGGEQYF,TGTGCCAAGGAACAGGGCGGCGAGCAGTACTTC
TRBJ2-3,many,TRBV5-1,TRBD1,CASSPGDRDTDTQYF,TGCGCCAGCAGCCCCGGAGACAGGGACACAGATACGCAGTATTTT
TRBJ2-1,few,TRBV14,NA,CASSQRGGGWRNEQFF,TGTGCCAGCAGCCAAAGGGGAGGGGGCTGGCGAAATGAGCAGTTCTTC
TRBJ2-2,many,TRBV20-1,TRBD2,CSASGGVNTGELFF,TGCAGTGCCAGCGGGGGGGTAAACACCGGGGAGCTGTTTTTT
TRBJ2-3,many,TRBV7-8,NA,CASSLLGLWTDSTDTQYF,TGTGCCAGCAGCTTATTGGGGCTTTGGACAGATAGCACAGATACGCAGTATTTT
TRBJ2-7,many,TRBV5-1,NA,CTRHAEQYF,TGCACAAGGCATGCCGAGCAGTACTTC
TRBJ1-2,NA,TRBV5-1,TRBD1,CASSLGRTGEDYGYTF,TGCGCCAGCAGCTTGGGCCGGACAGGGGAGGACTATGGCTACACCTTC
TRBJ1-2,many,TRBV12-3/TRBV12-4,TRBD1,CASSPPTGVYGYTF,TGTGCCAGCAGCCCCCCAACAGGGGTCTATGGCTACACCTTC
TRBJ2-5,many,TRBV6-1,NA,CASLPPGRQETQYF,TGTGCCAGCCTACCCCCGGGACGACAAGAGACCCAGTACTTC
TRBJ2-7,few,TRBV18,NA,CASSPSTGTPYEQYF,TGTGCCAGCTCACCTTCTACAGGGACCCCGTACGAGCAGTACTTC
TRBJ2-2,NA,TRBV5-1,TRBD1,CASSEQGAPNTGELFF,TGCGCCAGCAGCGAACAGGGGGCGCCGAACACCGGGGAGCTGTTTTTT
TRBJ1-1,few,TRBV5-1,NA,CASSSYGEMNTEAFF,TGCGCCAGCAGCTCCTACGGTGAAATGAACACTGAAGCTTTCTTT
TRBJ2-7,many,TRBV7-9,NA,CASSFYPLGEQYF,TGTGCCAGCAGCTTCTATCCCTTAGGCGAGCAGTACTTC
TRBJ1-1,NA,TRBV11-2,NA,CASSKRGGLHLLFRSEASF,TGTGCCAGCAGCAAGAGGGGGGGGCTTCACTTATTATTTAGGTCTGAAGCTTCCTTT
TRBJ1-1,many,TRBV12-3/TRBV12-4,NA,CASSLRQVGGEAFF,TGTGCCAGCAGTTTACGACAGGTCGGAGGTGAAGCTTTCTTT
TRBJ2-1,NA,TRBV20-1,TRBD1,CSAIRDSYNEQFF,TGCAGTGCTATCCGGGACAGCTACAATGAGCAGTTCTTC
TRBJ2-3,many,TRBV5-5,NA,CASSHRVGGGSTDTQYF,TGTGCCAGCAGCCACAGGGTGGGGGGGGGAAGCACAGATACGCAGTATTTT
TRBJ1-5,many,TRBV4-1,NA,CASSHYSGALGQPQHF,TGCGCCAGCAGCCACTACTCAGGGGCTCTAGGTCAGCCCCAGCATTTT
TRBJ2-7,many,TRBV3-1,NA,CASSRGHFYEQYF,TGTGCCAGCAGCCGCGGACATTTCTACGAGCAGTACTTC
TRBJ1-1,few,TRBV7-2,NA,CASSEALNTEAFF,TGTGCCAGCAGCGAAGCTTTGAACACTGAAGCTTTCTTT
TRBJ2-3,many,TRBV27,NA,CASSFNAVAAASTDTQYF,TGTGCCAGCAGTTTTAATGCCGTCGCGGCAGCCAGCACAGATACGCAGTATTTT
TRBJ2-5,NA,TRBV30,NA,CAWSVEETQYF,TGTGCCTGGAGTGTTGAGGAGACCCAGTACTTC
TRBJ2-5,NA,TRBV5-6,NA,CASSLRQRQETQYF,TGTGCCAGCAGCCTACGACAGCGACAAGAGACCCAGTACTTC
TRBJ1-4,many,TRBV20-1,NA,CSASIPRDKLEKLFF,TGCAGTGCTAGCATCCCTAGGGACAAGCTTGAAAAACTGTTTTTT